Listed below are T cell receptor beta chains from one sample, sequenced in a study of blood T cell repertoires in COVID-19. Sequenced by immunoSEQ multiplex PCR; TCRdb stores in-frame clones only, minus some. The sample has a few hundred thousand clones; 85% to 90% are singletons. Input material: PBMCs or T cells enriched from blood (not recorded which). Receptors originate from a woman aged 18-29 years who had recovered from COVID-19. CDR3s include the opening cysteine and the closing phenylalanine or tryptophan.

j_gene | len | v_gene | CDR3aa
TRBJ1-5 | 14 | TRBV2 | CASSVGRGNQPQHF
TRBJ2-7 | 12 | TRBV28 | CAPRGTGNEQYF
TRBJ1-4 | 15 | TRBV5-1 | CASSLVGQGGEKLFF
TRBJ2-1 | 14 | TRBV2 | CASSLIGENREQFF
TRBJ2-3 | 16 | TRBV13 | CASSFGGGRGTDTQYF
TRBJ2-3 | 14 | TRBV6-5 | CASNKRDSTDTQYF
TRBJ1-1 | 13 | TRBV7-6 | CASSSGLRAEAFF
TRBJ2-5 | 14 | TRBV5-1 | CASSLGQGGETQYF
TRBJ2-5 | 16 | TRBV4-1 | CASSQGLAGGQETQYF
TRBJ2-3 | 16 | TRBV7-3 | CASSSGTSGITDTQYF
TRBJ1-5 | 13 | TRBV19 | CASNGRVNQPQHF
TRBJ2-7 | 15 | TRBV5-5 | CASSLEPRGGYEQYF
TRBJ1-1 | 15 | TRBV6-6 | CASSSGQSMNTEAFF
TRBJ2-7 | 14 | TRBV6-5 | CASRIKKLSYEQYF
TRBJ2-7 | 15 | TRBV6-1 | CASSEKGEGAYEQYF
TRBJ2-7 | 14 | TRBV6-5 | CASSYSGLTYEQYF
TRBJ1-3 | 14 | TRBV3-1/TRBV3-2 | CASSQTGSGNTIYF
TRBJ2-2 | 17 | TRBV9 | CASSVGHRDRGREELFF
TRBJ1-4 | 13 | TRBV30 | CAWSVTGNEKLFF
TRBJ2-1 | 15 | TRBV5-5 | CASSAGTHSYNEQFF
TRBJ1-2 | 12 | TRBV7-9 | CASSLDRYGYTF
TRBJ1-4 | 14 | TRBV27 | CAIPIQEECEKLFF
TRBJ1-4 | 14 | TRBV27 | CASSEQWGGEKLFF
TRBJ1-3 | 15 | TRBV15 | CATSRDRQGRNTIYF
TRBJ1-5 | 17 | TRBV19 | CASSIWDRGSGNQPQHF
TRBJ1-1 | 17 | TRBV3-1/TRBV3-2 | CASSQYLGGAGNTEAFF
TRBJ1-3 | 13 | TRBV2 | CASSEGGRLSIYF
TRBJ1-1 | 15 | TRBV27 | CASSSGQGWNTEAFF
TRBJ1-2 | 14 | TRBV9 | CASSVDLEGSGYTF
TRBJ1-1 | 13 | TRBV6-5 | CASLRQGLTEAFF
TRBJ2-3 | 16 | TRBV5-8 | CASSLAVRLAGDRQYF
TRBJ1-5 | 13 | TRBV30 | CAWSVRGRQPQHF
TRBJ1-1 | 16 | TRBV5-1 | CASSLGQGAVNTEAFF
TRBJ2-1 | 18 | TRBV9 | CASSARGRQGVSYNEQFF
TRBJ2-1 | 18 | TRBV3-1/TRBV3-2 | CASSQDLRLAGVTNEQFF
TRBJ1-1 | 14 | TRBV15 | CATRAGGANGEAFF
TRBJ1-2 | 12 | TRBV28 | CASSLKGGGYTF
TRBJ2-2 | 15 | TRBV2 | CASSVGQANTGELFF
TRBJ1-4 | 15 | TRBV3-1/TRBV3-2 | CASSQPGTGYEKLFF
TRBJ1-3 | 17 | TRBV3-1/TRBV3-2 | CASSQASFLLSGNTIYF
TRBJ1-2 | 15 | TRBV4-2 | CASSQVGGGGYGYTF
TRBJ1-1 | 14 | TRBV2 | CASSFTGGYTEAFF
TRBJ2-2 | 15 | TRBV5-1 | CASSSRSQGTGELFF
TRBJ2-3 | 14 | TRBV27 | CASAMHPRPDTQYF
TRBJ1-1 | 15 | TRBV5-1 | CASSFGAPGGTEAFF
TRBJ2-1 | 13 | TRBV2 | CASSDLFYNEQFF
TRBJ1-2 | 13 | TRBV20-1 | CSASLRVDYGYTF
TRBJ1-1 | 14 | TRBV28 | CASSQGQGVSEAFF
TRBJ2-1 | 11 | TRBV29-1 | CSVDYYNEQFF
TRBJ2-7 | 11 | TRBV30 | CAWTGAYGQYF
TRBJ1-1 | 13 | TRBV6-5 | CASSPGTGDKAFF
TRBJ2-1 | 14 | TRBV11-2 | CASSQAGGANEQFF